What follows are 26 T cell receptor beta chains derived from one specimen sequenced in a study of metastatic and nonmetastatic thyroid tumors. Via MiXCR, TCRdb re-called the PCR reads. Of almost 35,000 clones listed, about 17% are singletons. Before thyroid surgery, none of the patients had received any treatment. Sequenced material: blood. These TCRs come from a female donor with papillary thyroid cancer or a benign thyroid nodule (not recorded which). Some clones in this sample may be carry-over from other donors' samples.

The sample holds many counts of this clone. The V call is TRBV7-6, the J call TRBJ2-7; TRBD2 matches at 8 bases. With 3 bases clipped from V and 5 bases from J, the junction kept 3 bases outside the gene matches. CDR3 size: 13 residues. Germline V gene data show CDR1 as SGHVS and CDR2 as FNYEAQ. CDR3 nucleotide sequence: TGTGCCAGCAGCTTCCTAGCGGGCGACGAGCAGTACTTC. This encodes CASSFLAGDEQYF.

The sample holds many counts of this clone. CDR3 sequence: CASSYASGISYEQYF. In DNA form, the CDR3 reads TGTGCCAGCAGTTACGCTAGCGGGATTAGTTACGAGCAGTACTTC. The chain employs TRBV27 and TRBJ2-7; TRBD2 agrees at 9 bases. Germline CDR1 MNHEY, CDR2 SMNVEV (reference sequence). The CDR3 runs to 15 residues. With V trimmed by 4 bases and J by 4 bases, 8 bases remained unmatched.

The sample holds many counts of this clone. The chain uses TRBV5-1 and TRBJ2-1; 7 bases map to TRBD2. The J segment lost 2 bases and the V segment lost 0 bases, leaving 2 bases of the junction unmatched. CDR1 and CDR2 from the germline V gene are SGHRS and YFSETQ. CDR3 size: 15 residues. CDR3 in amino acids: CASSLERGTYNEQFF. CDR3 in DNA: TGCGCCAGCAGCTTGGAGCGGGGTACCTACAATGAGCAGTTCTTC.

This clone was counted ten times or more. This chain uses TRBV2 with TRBJ2-3; D not certain. Trimming removed 10 bases from V and 2 bases from J, with 4 bases in between. This CDR3 comprises 10 residues. The V gene's germline CDR1 is SNHLY and CDR2 FYNNEI. The CDR3 loop reads CATFTDTQYF. The DNA for the CDR3 is TGTGCCACCTTCACAGATACGCAGTATTTT.

This clone appeared many times. The rearrangement uses TRBV30 and TRBJ1-1; a possible D gene is TRBD1 (6 bases). The CDR3 length is 12 residues. CDR1 GTSNPN and CDR2 SVGIG come from the germline V gene (reference sequence). V was pared by 4 bases and J by 0 bases, with 6 bases between. The CDR3: CAWTGVNTEAFF. CDR3 bases: TGTGCCTGGACAGGGGTGAACACTGAAGCTTTCTTT.

This clone was counted many times. The chain carries TRBV29-1 and TRBJ1-3, with D possibly matching TRBD1 (5 bases). CDR1 and CDR2 from the germline V gene are SQVTM and ANQGSEA. The V end lost 3 bases, the J end lost 2 bases, and 8 bases lay between the germline ends. The CDR3 is 13 residues long. As DNA, the CDR3 is TGCAGCGTTGAGAGGGACCCTGGAAACACCATATATTTT. It yields the protein CSVERDPGNTIYF.

This clone was seen at least ten times. V is TRBV5-1 and J is TRBJ1-1; no reliable D call. Germline CDR1 reads SGHRS; CDR2 reads YFSETQ. The CDR3 extends over 14 amino acids. The ends were cut back, 5 bases at V and 3 bases at J, with 14 bases in the middle. In nucleotides, the CDR3 is TGCGCCAGCAGAAGGGATTTGTGGTACACTGAAGCTTTCTTT. It encodes CASRRDLWYTEAFF.

This clone was detected only once. V is TRBV11-3 and J is TRBJ2-7; 8 nucleotides agree with TRBD1. The germline CDR1 and CDR2 sequences are SGHNT and YENEEA. This CDR3 has 14 residues. With V trimmed by 1 base and J by 3 bases, 2 bases remained unmatched. This CDR3 is CASSLAQGGYEQYF. CDR3 nucleotides: TGTGCCAGCAGCTTAGCACAGGGGGGCTACGAGCAGTACTTC.

This clone has only a few counts. The chain joins TRBV29-1 to TRBJ1-1; no definite D call. The germline CDR1 and CDR2 sequences are SQVTM and ANQGSEA. The CDR3 extends over 14 amino acids. Trimming took off 2 bases at V and 0 bases at J, with 10 bases between the two ends. In nucleotides, the CDR3 is TGCAGCGTTGAAATTCAGGTGTTGAACACTGAAGCTTTCTTT. Protein: CSVEIQVLNTEAFF. The full variable domain, completed using reference TRBV29-1 and TRBJ1-1, is SAVISQKPSRDICQRGTSLTIQCQVDSQVTMMFWYRQQPGQSLTLIATANQGSEATYESGFVIDKFPISRPNLTFSTLTVSNMSPEDSSIYLCSVEIQVLNTEAFFGQGTRLTVV.

Notes on this clone: The conserved phenylalanine or tryptophan is not found at the CDR3 terminus, so this likely reflects a read error. For the CDR3, the DNA is TGTGCCAGCAGCTTAGCGCAGTCAGGCCCCTGGTATGGCTACACCGTC. It is translated as CASSLAQSGPWYGYTV. The chain combines TRBV11-1 with TRBJ1-2; D unresolved. Trimming cost V 0 bases and J 5 bases, with 16 bases left between them. Germline lookup yields CDR1 SGHAT and CDR2 FQDESV (reference sequence). This CDR3 has 16 residues.

This clone was detected many times. The chain combines TRBV12-3 or TRBV12-4 with TRBJ2-7; D is ambiguous. With 1 base removed from V and 6 bases from J, the gap between germline ends came to 10 bases. The CDR3 extends over 13 amino acids. The CDR3 spells CASSLGLSGEQYF. In DNA form, the CDR3 reads TGTGCCAGCAGTTTAGGACTCAGTGGCGAGCAGTACTTC.

This clone has a count of ten or more. Here the CDR3 DNA reads TGTGCCAGCAGTGAATTAAGAATTCGTGGGGGCAGGAGCACTGAAGCTTTCTTT. Translated: CASSELRIRGGRSTEAFF. The chain couples TRBV6-1 to TRBJ1-1; maybe TRBD1 (6 bases). V was pared by 2 bases and J by 4 bases, with 23 bases between. The CDR3 totals 18 residues. Germline loops: CDR1 MNHNS, CDR2 SASEGT.

This clone was found many times. The rearrangement links TRBV29-1 to TRBJ1-5; tentatively, D is TRBD1 (6 bases). Per the germline V gene, CDR1 is SQVTM and CDR2 is ANQGSEA. The CDR3 consists of 13 residues. V lost 6 bases and J 7 bases, leaving 16 bases between the germline ends. This CDR3 reads CSVSTGSRQPQHF. The CDR3 DNA reads as TGCAGCGTGAGTACAGGGAGTCGCCAGCCCCAGCATTTT.

Only a few counts were recorded for this clone. The junction differs from germline at one of its ends, possibly a read error. The chain employs TRBV6-2 or TRBV6-3 and TRBJ1-1, with a weak D call TRBD1 (5 bases). The CDR3 consists of 17 residues. Germline-derived CDR1 and CDR2 are MNHEY and SVGEGT. CDR3 sequence (DNA): TGTGTCAGCAGACCGGTACAGGTAACCAAACGGGTAACTGAAGCTTTCTTT. Residues: CVSRPVQVTKRVTEAFF.

This rearrangement joins TRBV20-1 to TRBJ1-1, with 7 bases lining up with TRBD1. The CDR3 is made up of 11 amino acids. In germline, CDR1 is DFQATT, CDR2 SNEGSKA (reference sequence). J gave up 5 bases and V 5 bases, and 2 bases lay outside the gene matches. The CDR3 is CSASGGTEAFF. For the CDR3, the DNA is TGCAGTGCTTCAGGGGGGACTGAAGCTTTCTTT.

Ten or more counts support this clone. This chain connects TRBV28 to TRBJ1-4; no clear D. V dropped 8 bases and J dropped 4 bases, with 17 bases sitting between them. There are 15 residues in the CDR3. Per germline, CDR1 MDHEN and CDR2 SYDVKM. The CDR3 nucleotides are TGTGCCAGCTGTGACGGGTCTTGGGATAATGAAAAACTGTTTTTT. This encodes CASCDGSWDNEKLFF.

The J gene is TRBJ1-2, the V gene TRBV12-3 or TRBV12-4; D not certain. V lost 3 bases and J lost 10, with 9 bases in between. The CDR3 is 11 amino acids. CDR3 region: CASSFVCVYTF. CDR3 DNA: TGTGCCAGCAGTTTCGTATGTGTCTACACCTTC.

This clone has a count of ten or more. This chain links TRBV20-1 with TRBJ2-1, with D perhaps matching TRBD2 (6 bases). V lost 3 bases, J lost 0 bases, and 9 bases lay in between. The length of the CDR3 is 14 residues. Germline-derived CDR1 and CDR2 are DFQATT and SNEGSKA (reference sequence). CDR3 region: CSARIGSSYNEQFF. CDR3 in DNA: TGCAGTGCTAGGATCGGGAGCTCCTACAATGAGCAGTTCTTC.

This clone was recorded many times. The chain links TRBV18 to TRBJ1-6, with D uncertain. The CDR3 loop spans 14 amino acids. The ends were cut back, 5 bases at V and 6 bases at J, with 11 bases in the middle. The germline V gene has CDR1 KGHSH and CDR2 LQKENI. CDR3: CASSDMAINSPLHF. CDR3 sequence (DNA): TGTGCCAGCTCAGATATGGCGATTAATTCACCCCTCCACTTT. Full variable domain (outside the CDR3, taken from reference TRBV18 and TRBJ1-6): NAGVMQNPRHLVRRRGQEARLRCSPMKGHSHVYWYRQLPEEGLKFMVYLQKENIIDESGMPKERFSAEFPKEGPSILRIQQVVRGDSAAYFCASSDMAINSPLHFGNGTRLTVT.

This clone has a count of ten or more. The genes are TRBV2 and TRBJ2-1; D gene uncertain. Germline V lookup: CDR1 SNHLY, CDR2 FYNNEI. Trimming stripped 7 bases from V and 1 base from J, with 8 bases between. This CDR3 region has 13 residues. CDR3 coding DNA: TGTGCCAGCAAGGGATTATCCTACAATGAGCAGTTCTTC. Protein: CASKGLSYNEQFF. Combining the CDR3 with reference TRBV2 and TRBJ2-1 gives the whole variable domain EPEVTQTPSHQVTQMGQEVILRCVPISNHLYFYWYRQILGQKVEFLVSFYNNEISEKSEIFDDQFSVERPDGSNFTLKIRSTKLEDSAMYFCASKGLSYNEQFFGPGTRLTVL.

The table lists this clone with a few counts. The chain recombines TRBV20-1 with TRBJ1-1; TRBD1 matches 9 bases. Germline V CDR1 and CDR2: DFQATT, SNEGSKA (reference sequence). With V trimmed by 5 bases and J by 0 bases, 10 bases remained unmatched. This CDR3 is 16 amino acids long. CDR3 sequence (DNA): TGCAGTGCTCCCGTCCCGGGACAGGGACTGAACACTGAAGCTTTCTTT. This gives the protein CSAPVPGQGLNTEAFF.

This clone has a count of ten or more. The gene calls are TRBV3-1 and TRBJ2-7, with D tentatively TRBD1 (6 bases). The germline gives CDR1 LGHDT, CDR2 YNNKEL (reference sequence). V dropped 4 bases and J dropped 2 bases, with 9 bases sitting between them. CDR3 length: 13 residues. Here the CDR3 reads CASSPGEAYEQYF. The CDR3 DNA reads TGTGCCAGCAGCCCAGGGGAAGCCTACGAGCAGTACTTC.

This clone occurred many times. The V call is TRBV20-1, the J call TRBJ2-1; D not certain. Germline V gene data show CDR1 as DFQATT and CDR2 as SNEGSKA (reference sequence). Between the trimmed V and J ends, which lost 4 bases and 2 bases, there was a span of 9 bases. The CDR3 runs to 13 residues. CDR3 protein: CSATRVTYNEQFF. As DNA, the CDR3 is TGCAGTGCTACACGAGTAACCTACAATGAGCAGTTCTTC.

By proportion, this clone is medium-sized. The chain has TRBV20-1 and TRBJ2-7, with D unresolved. Germline V CDR1 and CDR2: DFQATT, SNEGSKA (reference sequence). This CDR3 is 14 amino acids long. The ends were cut back, 2 bases at V and 6 bases at J, with 17 bases in the middle. CDR3 bases: TGCAGTGCTAGAACGGGCGTAAGTCTTGTCGAGCAGTACTTC. Translating gives CSARTGVSLVEQYF.

At least ten counts were recorded for this clone. The chain recombines TRBV5-1 with TRBJ2-1; 10 nucleotides line up with TRBD2. This CDR3 contains 15 residues. V lost 4 bases, J lost 3 bases, and 4 bases stayed unmatched. The germline V gene encodes CDR1 SGHRS and CDR2 YFSETQ. The CDR3 DNA reads TGCGCCAGCAGCCCTAGCGGGAGTCTCTACAATGAGCAGTTCTTC. The encoded protein is CASSPSGSLYNEQFF.

The table lists this clone with many counts. This chain uses TRBV12-3 or TRBV12-4 with TRBJ2-1; unclear D gene. The CDR3 extends over 14 amino acids. Trimming pared 2 bases from V and 1 base from J, leaving 6 bases between. This chain's CDR3 is CASSLKFSYNEQFF. As DNA, the CDR3 is TGTGCCAGCAGTTTAAAGTTTTCCTACAATGAGCAGTTCTTC.